This entry concerns a single T cell receptor (beta chain). This entry comes from a study of blood T cell repertoires in COVID-19. The overall study: COVID-19 samples collected from the United States, Italy and Spain covered acute and convalescent phases. T cells, B-cell-depleted T cells, or PBMCs provided the cDNA or gDNA that served as material.

This CDR3 comprises 14 residues. J was trimmed by 10 bases and V by 6 bases; bases with no gene match: 13. Per the germline V gene, CDR1 is SNHLY and CDR2 is FYNNEI. In the original workflow: Amplification of reference gene primers provided the estimated nucleated cell counts. Libraries were prepared by immunoSEQ multiplex PCR; TCRdb keeps only in-frame clonotypes and omits some of them. D and trimming were read from the DNA, whereas the V and J calls and clone size are those reported in that table. This table has fewer than 80,000 clones, 80% to 85% appearing once. The V and J genes are TRBV2 and TRBJ2-5, with TRBD2 identical over 8 bases. This receptor was identified in a woman older than 75 with acute or convalescent COVID-19. The material sequenced was peripheral blood. CDR3 nucleotides: TGTGCCAGCAGAGACCCGGAGGCCCTAGCGGGCCAGTACTTC. Translating gives CASRDPEALAGQYF.